Following are 26 T cell receptor beta chains from one sample sequenced in a study of blood T cell repertoires in COVID-19. Libraries were prepared by immunoSEQ multiplex PCR; TCRdb keeps only in-frame clonotypes and omits some of them. The sample shows approximately 70,000 clones, about 86% of them seen only once. Specimen: peripheral blood. All receptors derive from a woman aged 60-75 years with acute or convalescent COVID-19.

This chain links TRBV5-1 with TRBJ2-1; D gene ambiguous. This CDR3 has 16 residues. The germline CDR1 and CDR2 sequences are SGHRS and YFSETQ. Trimming left V 0 bases short and J 0 bases short, with 10 bases between. CDR3 sequence reads: CASSLEAWSSYNEQFF. The CDR3 bases are TGCGCCAGCAGCTTGGAGGCTTGGAGCTCCTACAATGAGCAGTTCTTC.

In its sample, this clone was seen a few times. The genes are TRBV10-3 and TRBJ2-7; 7 bases are a match to TRBD1. V shed 8 bases, J shed 0 bases, and the junction held 7 bases outside the gene matches. CDR1 and CDR2 from the germline V gene are ENHRY and SYGVKD. This CDR3 has 14 amino acids. CDR3: CAISLTGDSYEQYF. DNA of the CDR3: TGTGCCATCTCCCTCACAGGGGACTCCTACGAGCAGTACTTC.

This chain joins TRBV7-9 and TRBJ1-4; 7 nucleotides align to TRBD1. V gave up 5 bases and J gave up 4 bases; unmatched junction bases: 13. Germline loops: CDR1 SEHNR, CDR2 FQNEAQ (reference sequence). The CDR3 is 17 amino acids. The CDR3 region is CASSTSATGLGNEKLFF. The CDR3 nucleotides are TGTGCCAGCAGCACCTCAGCGACAGGGCTAGGTAATGAAAAACTGTTTTTT.

This chain links TRBV4-1 with TRBJ1-2, with 11 positions matching TRBD1. V trimming: 4 bases; J trimming: 4 bases; junction bases outside the gene matches: 5. Per the germline V gene, CDR1 is MGHRA and CDR2 is YSYEKL. The CDR3 consists of 15 residues. CDR3 sequence: CASSLGDRGGYGYTF. The DNA for the CDR3 is TGCGCCAGCAGCCTCGGGGACAGGGGGGGCTATGGCTACACCTTC.

The rearrangement links TRBV6-5 to TRBJ2-3; the D gene is possibly TRBD1 (5 bases). CDR1 and CDR2 (germline): MNHEY, SVGAGI. CDR3 size: 15 residues. Trimming pared 7 bases from V and 2 bases from J, leaving 16 bases between. The CDR3 region is CASIQIPRATDTQYF. CDR3 nucleotide sequence: TGTGCCAGCATTCAAATTCCCAGGGCCACAGATACGCAGTATTTT.

V usage is TRBV19 and J usage is TRBJ1-5; a weak D match, TRBD1 (6 bases). CDR3 size: 13 residues. The germline V gene has CDR1 LNHDA and CDR2 SQIVND (reference sequence). Trimming pared 8 bases from V and 5 bases from J, leaving 13 bases between. The CDR3 sequence: CASALGGDQPQHF. Here the CDR3 DNA reads TGTGCCAGTGCCCTAGGGGGGGATCAGCCCCAGCATTTT.

V gene TRBV9 combines with J gene TRBJ1-4; possibly TRBD1 for D (6 bases). V was clipped by 5 bases and J by 8 bases, with 19 bases between them. This CDR3 has 15 amino acids. Per germline, CDR1 SGDLS and CDR2 YYNGEE. The CDR3 sequence is CASSSWGQGEEKLFF. The CDR3 nucleotides read TGTGCCAGCAGTTCCTGGGGGCAGGGCGAGGAAAAACTGTTTTTT.

This clone is a singleton in its sample. The chain uses TRBV3-1 (or the pseudogene TRBV3-2) and TRBJ1-1; the D gene is possibly TRBD1 (5 bases). Trimming removed 4 bases from V and 2 bases from J, with 14 bases in between. Germline-derived CDR1 and CDR2 are LGHDT and YNNKEL (reference sequence). CDR3 length equals 15 residues. The CDR3 DNA is TGTGCCAGCAGCCCGGGTTCGACAGACAACACTGAAGCTTTCTTT. This gives the protein CASSPGSTDNTEAFF.

The rearrangement links TRBV19 to TRBJ2-2; D is unresolved. There are 14 residues in the CDR3. Germline loops: CDR1 LNHDA, CDR2 SQIVND (reference sequence). Trimming removed 3 bases from V and 2 bases from J, with 7 bases in between. CDR3 coding DNA: TGTGCCAGTAGTATTAATGTCAACACCGGGGAGCTGTTTTTT. Translated, it gives CASSINVNTGELFF. Filled out from reference TRBV19 and TRBJ2-2, the complete variable domain reads DGGITQSPKYLFRKEGQNVTLSCEQNLNHDAMYWYRQDPGQGLRLIYYSQIVNDFQKGDIAEGYSVSREKKESFPLTVTSAQKNPTAFYLCASSINVNTGELFFGEGSRLTVL.

V usage is TRBV3-1 (or the pseudogene TRBV3-2) and J usage is TRBJ1-3; D uncertain. Germline assignment: CDR1 LGHDT and CDR2 YNNKEL (reference sequence). With 4 bases removed from V and 2 bases from J, the gap between germline ends came to 9 bases. The CDR3 is 14 amino acids. The CDR3 reads CASSLSTAGNTIYF. CDR3 in DNA: TGTGCCAGCAGCCTTAGCACGGCTGGAAACACCATATATTTT.

The rearrangement uses TRBV10-2 and TRBJ2-1, with D unresolved. This CDR3 contains 13 residues. CDR1 WSHSY and CDR2 SAAADI come from the germline V gene. The V gene lost 3 bases and the J gene lost 4 bases, with 7 bases spanning the gap. CDR3 loop: CASSEQNYNEQFF. In DNA form, the CDR3 reads TGCGCCAGCAGTGAACAGAATTACAATGAGCAGTTCTTC.

A single count supports this clone. The V gene is TRBV5-1, the J gene TRBJ2-1; D unresolved. The germline V gene encodes CDR1 SGHRS and CDR2 YFSETQ. CDR3 length equals 14 residues. V was pared by 0 bases and J by 5 bases, with 9 bases between. CDR3 region: CASSLATPNNEQFF. Written as DNA, the CDR3 is TGCGCCAGCAGCTTGGCCACTCCTAACAATGAGCAGTTCTTC.

The rearrangement uses TRBV5-1 and TRBJ2-1; TRBD2 agrees at 12 bases. The CDR3 is 16 amino acids. Germline CDR1 is SGHRS and CDR2 is YFSETQ. Trimming at V came to 4 bases and at J to 9 bases, leaving 11 bases not matched to a gene. The CDR3 protein is CASSQTSGGPSGEQFF. In nucleotides, the CDR3 is TGCGCCAGCAGCCAAACTAGCGGGGGGCCCTCCGGTGAGCAGTTCTTC.

The J gene is TRBJ1-5, the V gene TRBV6-1; 8 nucleotides agree with TRBD1. The CDR3 runs to 14 residues. Germline V lookup: CDR1 MNHNS, CDR2 SASEGT. V was clipped by 3 bases and J by 6 bases; unmatched bases: 4. The CDR3: CASSDSGGSQPQHF. DNA for the CDR3: TGTGCCAGCAGTGATTCAGGGGGCAGTCAGCCCCAGCATTTT.

This sequence joins TRBV10-3 and TRBJ1-5; the D gene is possibly TRBD1 (5 bases). Germline lookup yields CDR1 ENHRY and CDR2 SYGVKD. The CDR3 extends over 15 amino acids. Trimming shortened V by 3 bases and J by 0 bases, and 9 bases separated the two germline ends. CDR3: CAISDGGYSNQPQHF. The DNA of the CDR3 is TGTGCCATCAGTGACGGGGGATATAGCAATCAGCCCCAGCATTTT.

The gene calls are TRBV5-1 and TRBJ2-4; 7 bases are shared with TRBD2. The CDR3 has 15 residues. The ends lost 3 bases at V and 9 bases at J; junction bases unmatched: 12. The germline V gene has CDR1 SGHRS and CDR2 YFSETQ. The CDR3 bases are TGCGCCAGCAGCTCCGGGACTACGGGACTACCCATTCAGTACTTC. It yields the protein CASSSGTTGLPIQYF.

This sequence joins TRBV27 and TRBJ1-1; D possibly corresponds to TRBD1 (5 bases). Trimming took 6 bases from V and 1 from J, leaving 15 bases between them. There are 15 residues in the CDR3. Looked up from germline, CDR1 is MNHEY and CDR2 is SMNVEV (reference sequence). The CDR3 nucleotides are TGTGCCAGCAGCCGGCAAAGGGGCAGGAACACTGAAGCTTTCTTT. It encodes CASSRQRGRNTEAFF.

This sequence joins TRBV30 and TRBJ1-1; the D gene is possibly TRBD1 (6 bases). The CDR3 spans 14 residues. Between the trimmed V and J ends, which lost 3 bases and 4 bases, there was a span of 15 bases. The germline V gene has CDR1 GTSNPN and CDR2 SVGIG (reference sequence). CDR3 residues: CAWRIEGDFTEAFF. CDR3 bases: TGTGCCTGGAGGATTGAGGGGGATTTCACTGAAGCTTTCTTT.

The V and J genes are TRBV2 and TRBJ2-7; 13 bases match TRBD2. The CDR3 is 15 residues long. Germline V gene sequence: CDR1 SNHLY, CDR2 FYNNEI. The ends lost 4 bases at V and 6 bases at J; junction bases unmatched: 6. The CDR3: CASSGGGLAGSEQYF. The CDR3 nucleotides read TGTGCCAGCAGTGGGGGGGGACTAGCGGGGTCCGAGCAGTACTTC.

The CDR3 coding sequence is TGTGCCACCAGTAAGTCGGGACTCAAGAACACTGAAGCTTTCTTT. This gives the protein CATSKSGLKNTEAFF. This chain connects TRBV24-1 to TRBJ1-1, with D possibly being TRBD1 (5 bases). Trimming stripped 6 bases from V and 1 base from J, with 14 bases between. The CDR3 length is 15 residues. Germline CDR1 and CDR2: KGHDR and SFDVKD.

The rearrangement joins TRBV11-2 to TRBJ1-1, with D tentatively TRBD1 (5 bases). Germline CDR1 SGHAT, CDR2 FQNNGV. The CDR3 has 15 residues. V lost 6 bases and J 0 bases, leaving 14 bases between the germline ends. The CDR3 coding sequence is TGTGCCAGCAGTCTCTCAGGGTCCATGAACACTGAAGCTTTCTTT. Residues: CASSLSGSMNTEAFF.

The chain joins TRBV27 to TRBJ2-7; D uncertain. Trimming left V 2 bases short and J 0 bases short, with 8 bases between. The CDR3 has 14 residues. The germline V gene encodes CDR1 MNHEY and CDR2 SMNVEV (reference sequence). DNA of the CDR3: TGTGCCAGCAGTTTAACATTTTTCTCCTACGAGCAGTACTTC. Translation: CASSLTFFSYEQYF.

The rearrangement uses TRBV6-5 and TRBJ1-2, with D perhaps matching TRBD1 (6 bases). Trimming left V 11 bases short and J 2 bases short, with 9 bases between. The germline gives CDR1 MNHEY, CDR2 SVGAGI. This CDR3 contains 11 residues. The CDR3 region is CAEGENYGYTF. CDR3 bases: TGTGCCGAGGGGGAGAACTATGGCTACACCTTC.

The chain is built from TRBV3-1 (or the pseudogene TRBV3-2) and TRBJ1-3; 7 bases are shared with TRBD1. The trim removed 4 bases at V and 3 bases at J, leaving 6 bases unmatched. This CDR3 is built from 15 residues. Germline V gene sequence: CDR1 LGHDT, CDR2 YNNKEL (reference sequence). CDR3 residues: CASSPRRQGGNTIYF. The CDR3 bases are TGTGCCAGCAGCCCAAGGCGACAGGGTGGAAACACCATATATTTT.

The table lists this clone with a few counts. The V call is TRBV4-1, the J call TRBJ2-5; TRBD1 agrees at 8 bases. The length of the CDR3 is 14 residues. V shed 3 bases, J shed 4 bases, and the junction held 4 bases outside the gene matches. Germline V gene lookup returns CDR1 MGHRA and CDR2 YSYEKL. The CDR3 sequence is CASSHEQGGETQYF. The CDR3 region has the DNA TGCGCCAGCAGCCATGAACAGGGGGGAGAGACCCAGTACTTC.

The chain is built from TRBV24-1 and TRBJ1-5, with D maybe TRBD1 (6 bases). CDR3 size: 13 residues. V lost 6 bases and J lost 5, with 10 bases in between. Germline CDR1 is KGHDR and CDR2 is SFDVKD. The CDR3 DNA is TGTGCCACCAGTCGGGGGGCGCATCAGCCCCAGCATTTT. Translation gives CATSRGAHQPQHF.